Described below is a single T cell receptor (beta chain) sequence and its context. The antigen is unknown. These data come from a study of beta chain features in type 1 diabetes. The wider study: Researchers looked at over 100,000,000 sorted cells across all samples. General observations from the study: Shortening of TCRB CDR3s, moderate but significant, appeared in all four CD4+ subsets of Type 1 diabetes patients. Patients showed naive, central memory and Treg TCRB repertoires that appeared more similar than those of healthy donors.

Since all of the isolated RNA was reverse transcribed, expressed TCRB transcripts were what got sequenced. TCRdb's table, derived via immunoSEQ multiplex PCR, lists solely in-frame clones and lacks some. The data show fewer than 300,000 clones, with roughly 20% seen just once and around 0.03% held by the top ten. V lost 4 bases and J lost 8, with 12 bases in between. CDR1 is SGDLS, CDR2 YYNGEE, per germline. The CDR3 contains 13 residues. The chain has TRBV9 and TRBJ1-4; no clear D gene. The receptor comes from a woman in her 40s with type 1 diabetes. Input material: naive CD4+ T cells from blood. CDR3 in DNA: TGTGCCAGCAGCCCCCAGGATCGGGAAAAACTGTTTTTT. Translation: CASSPQDREKLFF.